This T cell receptor (beta chain) came from a study of T cells after yellow fever vaccination (dated by TCRdb to the late 2010s). Some background on the complete study: The SMART-Seq v4 Ultra Low Input RNA kit was used to prepare libraries from fractions with low cell numbers. Bulk TCR alpha and beta repertoires were sequenced longitudinally to track T-cell clones before and after primary and booster YFV17D yellow fever vaccination. Two healthy male donors made up the cohort, one aged 18 to 29 years and the other aged 30 to 39 years. Blood was collected at multiple timepoints before and after primary and secondary immunization, and bulk PBMC replicates and cell subsets were isolated.

Only a few counts were recorded for this clonotype. No antigen is known for it. No base quality values were provided; no much bigger clone lies one nucleotide off. The treatment or condition label for this specimen denotes: live attenuated yellow fever vaccine strain. At each blood-draw timepoint, two biological replicates of bulk PBMCs were obtained. A standard Ficoll-Paque protocol was used to isolate PBMCs from peripheral blood. RNA was extracted with TriZol from bulk PBMCs, CD4 and CD8 fractions, and dextramer-positive and dextramer-negative fractions. The CDR3 runs 16 amino acids, cysteine and phenylalanine included. The CDR3 DNA has 48 bases and is translated from base 1. The junction carries 17 bases between V and J, which are trimmed by 5 bases and 1 base respectively. What the authors observed across the whole study: After the booster, most of the clones that had expanded following primary vaccination were detected again (96% of CD4 and 80% to 90% of CD8), which suggests that memory was broadly maintained. A small share of clonotypes was detected in both CD4 and CD8 compartments, with the overlap likely arising from convergent recombination. FACS-sorted repertoires could contain abundant contaminating clonotypes from the bulk population, so computational filtering was required. Only a couple of donors were included in the study, so the extent to which the findings can be generalized is limited. Compared with the primary T-cell response, the secondary T-cell response was weaker but faster, peaking on day 5 rather than day 15.

The instrument was an Illumina NovaSeq 6000. TCR cDNA was synthesized by 5'RACE template switching, which introduced a universal primer site and unique molecular identifiers. cDNA synthesis was primed from both the TCR alpha and TCR beta constant segments. Two PCR steps were used to amplify libraries, with sample barcodes and sequencing adapters being added in the second step. Libraries were sequenced on Illumina HiSeq 2500 (2x100 bp) or NovaSeq (2x150 bp). The authors' pipeline ran thus. MIGEC was used to demultiplex reads and collapse the reads into UMI consensus sequences, and MiXCR was used for V(D)J alignment. Vaccine-responding clonotypes were identified with edgeR using replicate PBMC samples, with FDR below 0.01 and a log2 fold change above 5 up to day 15 being required. Each bulk clonotype received a CD4 or CD8 identity based on whether the sequenced CD4 or CD8 repertoire contained that clonotype at higher abundance. TCRdb's own reprocessing of the public reads used fastp at Q25 and MiXCR and kept productive beta chains. Entries are consolidated by CDR3 protein sequence, retaining the most common genes and DNA. The V and J calls follow TCRdb's processing rather than the paper's. This sample is represented by hundreds of thousands of distinct CDR3 sequences; approximately 18% of them were singletons. Clones ranked in the top ten supply roughly a sixth of the sample.

The material sequenced was PBMCs, taken before the yellow fever booster vaccination. In this chain, TRBV12-3 or TRBV12-4 is recombined with TRBJ2-5; no D gene can be assigned with confidence. The receptor was isolated from a man aged 18 to 35 who received the YFV17D yellow fever vaccine. DNA sequence: TGTGCCAGCAGTCCTAACCCGACAAGGGCCCAAGAGACCCAGTACTTC. Its product reads: CASSPNPTRAQETQYF.